What follows describes a single T cell receptor beta chain. Its antigen is unknown. This sample was taken from a study of cytomegalovirus exposure and HLA in healthy donors. Study results and limitations: What a later analysis showed was that several of the most significant clusters appeared linked to common viral pathogens.

In the PCR, 60 Vbeta and 13 Jbeta primers were used. Assay: immunoSEQ multiplex PCR; the TCRdb copy retains only in-frame clones and omits some. The listing records about 67,000 clones. V was pared by 4 bases and J by 5 bases, with 8 bases of the junction left unmatched. The CDR3 consists of 15 residues. Germline CDR1 and CDR2: MNHNS and SASEGT. This receptor was obtained from a woman aged 40 to 50 in good health and CMV-seropositive. The J gene is TRBJ2-5, the V gene TRBV6-1; 9 positions match TRBD2. The source material was PBMCs. CDR3 region: CASSVAGGWHETQYF. Here the CDR3 DNA reads TGTGCCAGCAGTGTTGCGGGAGGGTGGCATGAGACCCAGTACTTC.